The 2 T cell receptor beta chains given below trace back to one sample, sequenced in a study of blood T cell repertoires in COVID-19. TCRdb keeps only in-frame clones here, not all; method: immunoSEQ multiplex PCR. The sample holds roughly 75,000 clones; around 85% are singletons and the top ten take roughly 8.9%. Material: peripheral blood. These receptors were obtained from a man in his fifties or sixties with COVID-19, enrolled during active disease.

This sequence joins TRBV5-1 and TRBJ2-2; D is unresolved. The ends were cut back, 0 bases at V and 3 bases at J, with 12 bases in the middle. This CDR3 region has 16 residues. CDR1 and CDR2 (germline): SGHRS, YFSETQ. Here the CDR3 reads CASSLVLEPDTGELFF. The CDR3 nucleotides are TGCGCCAGCAGCTTGGTATTAGAGCCCGACACCGGGGAGCTGTTTTTT.

The chain is built from TRBV29-1 and TRBJ1-3; D is possibly TRBD1 (5 bases). This CDR3 has 12 residues. Germline V lookup: CDR1 SQVTM, CDR2 ANQGSEA. V lost 5 bases, J lost 0 bases, and 5 bases lay in between. This CDR3 is CSVQGSGNTIYF. DNA for the CDR3: TGCAGCGTTCAGGGCTCTGGAAACACCATATATTTT.